This T cell receptor (beta chain) stems from a study of blood T cells in healthy people across ages. The study's findings and limits: When one million T cells were used, diversity estimates were thought to be underestimates. Age showed a roughly linear inverse relationship with TCR beta diversity per million T cells.

The amount of total RNA extracted per sample was at least 5.5 micrograms. To note about this clonotype: Its antigen is not known.

With a J-beta primer mix and a sample-barcoded 5' primer, a second PCR ran roughly 7 to 11 cycles. TCRdb analysed the 5' RACE reads with MiXCR anew, one entry per CDR3 protein. The sample consists of 450,000 to 700,000 distinct CDR3 sequences, 27% of them appearing once. This CDR3 is 13 amino acids long. The V gene lost 4 bases and the J gene lost 5 bases, with 12 bases spanning the gap. Germline-derived CDR1 and CDR2 are SNHLY and FYNNEI. The V and J genes are TRBV2 and TRBJ2-7; weak D call: TRBD1 (5 bases). Input material: blood. The receptor comes from a woman in her 70s in good health. The CDR3 bases are TGTGCCAGCAGTGTGGAGACAGACCACGAGCAGTACTTC. Its translation is CASSVETDHEQYF.